These 15 T cell receptor beta chains were sequenced from one sample in a study of shared clonotypes between healthy human individuals. Here immunoSEQ multiplex PCR was the method, and the copy in TCRdb shows in-frame clones only, minus some. The data show some 2,500,000 clones, just under 95% seen once. Sequenced material: naive CD4+ T cells from PBMCs. The subset denotes: CD45RA+ positively selected. The receptor set was obtained from a man between 18 and 35 years old in good health. Some clones in this sample may be carry-over from other donors' samples.

V usage is TRBV5-1 and J usage is TRBJ2-3, with 11 nucleotides matching TRBD2. Germline CDR1 and CDR2: SGHRS and YFSETQ. Trimming took 4 bases from V and 6 from J; bases not matched to a gene: 7. The CDR3 length is 15 residues. Here the CDR3 reads CASSATSGSADTQYF. The CDR3 nucleotides read TGCGCCAGCAGCGCCACTAGCGGGAGTGCGGATACGCAGTATTTT. The full variable domain, rest sourced from reference TRBV5-1 and TRBJ2-3, is KAGVTQTPRYLIKTRGQQVTLSCSPISGHRSVSWYQQTPGQGLQFLFEYFSETQRNKGNFPGRFSGRQFSNSRSEMNVSTLELGDSALYLCASSATSGSADTQYFGPGTRLTVL.

A single count supports this clone. The V gene is TRBV15, the J gene TRBJ1-2; D is unclear. The CDR3 is made up of 12 amino acids. Germline CDR1 LNHNV, CDR2 YYDKDF (reference sequence). Trimming cost V 3 bases and J 3 bases, with 5 bases left between them. Here the CDR3 reads CATSRSDYGYTF. For the CDR3, the DNA is TGTGCCACCAGCAGGAGCGACTATGGCTACACCTTC. The entire variable domain, with the rest obtained from reference TRBV15 and TRBJ1-2, is as follows: DAMVIQNPRYQVTQFGKPVTLSCSQTLNHNVMYWYQQKSSQAPKLLFHYYDKDFNNEADTPDNFQSRRPNTSFCFLDIRSPGLGDTAMYLCATSRSDYGYTFGSGTRLTVV.

J is TRBJ1-2 and V is TRBV28; 9 positions agree with TRBD1. The CDR3 is made up of 15 amino acids. Germline V gives CDR1 MDHEN, CDR2 SYDVKM. J was trimmed by 8 bases and V by 4 bases; bases with no gene match: 11. CDR3 amino acids: CASSSPHRGLAGYTF. The CDR3 bases are TGTGCCAGCAGTTCCCCTCACAGGGGGCTGGCAGGCTACACCTTC.

This chain connects TRBV5-4 to TRBJ1-2, with D tentatively TRBD1 (5 bases). CDR1 is SGHNT, CDR2 YYREEE, per germline (reference sequence). The CDR3 contains 15 residues. The ends were cut back, 3 bases at V and 2 bases at J, with 14 bases in the middle. CDR3 sequence (DNA): TGTGCCAGCAGCTCACCGGCAGGGCCAAACTATGGCTACACCTTC. It is translated as CASSSPAGPNYGYTF.

In its sample, this clone was seen once. The sample contains more than one DNA sequence encoding this CDR3. This chain links TRBV2 with TRBJ1-2; possible D gene TRBD1, 6 bases. The CDR3 is made up of 13 amino acids. Looked up from germline, CDR1 is SNHLY and CDR2 is FYNNEI. V gave up 3 bases and J gave up 4 bases, with 9 bases separating them. The CDR3 is CASSERGSYGYTF. The CDR3 DNA reads as TGTGCCAGCAGTGAGAGGGGGAGCTATGGCTACACCTTC. Supplemented by reference TRBV2 and TRBJ1-2, the full variable domain reads EPEVTQTPSHQVTQMGQEVILRCVPISNHLYFYWYRQILGQKVEFLVSFYNNEISEKSEIFDDQFSVERPDGSNFTLKIRSTKLEDSAMYFCASSERGSYGYTFGSGTRLTVV.

The chain joins TRBV5-1 to TRBJ2-5; 8 bases fit TRBD2. The CDR3 is 17 amino acids. V shed 3 bases and J 1 base; nucleotides not matched to a gene: 11. Germline V gene sequence: CDR1 SGHRS, CDR2 YFSETQ. Written as DNA, the CDR3 is TGCGCCAGCAGCTGGAGGCGGGGGGTGGCCCTCCAAGAGACCCAGTACTTC. This encodes CASSWRRGVALQETQYF.

CDR3: CASSRGSLGGGAFGYTF. In DNA form, the CDR3 reads TGCGCCAGCAGCCGGGGCAGTCTGGGAGGGGGCGCCTTTGGCTACACCTTC. The chain couples TRBV4-1 to TRBJ1-2, with 7 bases lining up with TRBD1. The ends lost 4 bases at V and 7 bases at J; junction bases unmatched: 18. CDR1 MGHRA and CDR2 YSYEKL come from the germline V gene. The CDR3 runs 17 residues.

The V and J genes are TRBV25-1 and TRBJ2-5, with a possible D match to TRBD2 (6 bases). The germline CDR1 and CDR2 sequences are MGHDK and SYGVNS. The CDR3 spans 15 residues. V lost 4 bases and J 1 base, leaving 13 bases between the germline ends. The CDR3: CASSGIRGFQETQYF. CDR3 nucleotide sequence: TGTGCCAGCAGTGGTATACGGGGGTTCCAAGAGACCCAGTACTTC.

The V gene is TRBV14, the J gene TRBJ2-1; weak D call: TRBD1 (5 bases). The CDR3 runs 14 residues. The V end was cut by 4 bases, the J end by 14 bases, with 21 bases between. The germline V gene has CDR1 SGHDN and CDR2 FVKESK. CDR3 region: CASSPLSGPGIEFF. In DNA form, the CDR3 reads TGTGCCAGCAGCCCCCTCTCCGGGCCAGGGATCGAGTTCTTC. The full variable domain, rest sourced from reference TRBV14 and TRBJ2-1, is EAGVTQFPSHSVIEKGQTVTLRCDPISGHDNLYWYRRVMGKEIKFLLHFVKESKQDESGMPNNRFLAERTGGTYSTLKVQPAELEDSGVYFCASSPLSGPGIEFFGPGTRLTVL.

This rearrangement joins TRBV5-6 to TRBJ1-2; D possibly corresponds to TRBD1 (6 bases). Trimming took 2 bases from V and 5 from J, leaving 25 bases between them. CDR3 length equals 18 residues. From germline, CDR1 is SGHDT and CDR2 YYEEEE. CDR3 residues: CASSFENRVVPLTYGYTF. The CDR3 DNA reads TGTGCCAGCAGCTTCGAGAACAGGGTGGTTCCTCTAACTTATGGCTACACCTTC.

A single count supports this clone. The chain combines TRBV18 with TRBJ2-7; 9 bases line up with TRBD2. The CDR3 length is 15 residues. CDR1 KGHSH and CDR2 LQKENI come from the germline V gene. J lost 4 bases, V lost 0 bases, and 4 bases had no gene match. Here the CDR3 DNA reads TGTGCCAGCTCACCACCGGGACTAGCTACATACGAGCAGTACTTC. Its translation: CASSPPGLATYEQYF.

The J gene is TRBJ1-2, the V gene TRBV10-1, with D unresolved. Trimming removed 5 bases at V and 0 bases at J, with 7 bases between. CDR1 WNHNN and CDR2 SYGVQD come from the germline V gene (reference sequence). This CDR3 has 13 residues. CDR3 sequence reads: CASSRDSNYGYTF. Written as DNA, the CDR3 is TGCGCCAGCAGTAGAGACTCTAACTATGGCTACACCTTC.

This clone was detected only once. V is TRBV9 and J is TRBJ2-1; D unresolved. The CDR3 covers 15 residues. With 3 bases removed from V and 4 bases from J, the gap between germline ends came to 14 bases. CDR1 is SGDLS, CDR2 YYNGEE, per germline. CDR3 coding DNA: TGTGCCAGCAGCGGGCACGGCGTGACTTACAATGAGCAGTTCTTC. This encodes CASSGHGVTYNEQFF.

This clone has only one observation. Other DNA variants within this sample encode the same CDR3. The gene calls are TRBV11-2 and TRBJ2-1, with unresolved D. V was trimmed by 3 bases and J by 5 bases, leaving 8 bases between them. This CDR3 is 13 amino acids long. Germline V gene data show CDR1 as SGHAT and CDR2 as FQNNGV. CDR3 sequence reads: CASSLGRNNEQFF. As DNA, the CDR3 is TGTGCCAGCAGCTTGGGCAGGAACAATGAGCAGTTCTTC.

Details on this clone: The same CDR3 is also encoded by other DNA sequences in this sample. V usage is TRBV6-5 and J usage is TRBJ2-7; D gene ambiguous. The CDR3 is 13 residues long. The germline CDR1 and CDR2 sequences are MNHEY and SVGAGI. V was trimmed by 0 bases and J by 3 bases, leaving 6 bases between them. The CDR3 nucleotides are TGTGCCAGCAGTTACTCGTTTGGCTACGAGCAGTACTTC. It encodes CASSYSFGYEQYF.